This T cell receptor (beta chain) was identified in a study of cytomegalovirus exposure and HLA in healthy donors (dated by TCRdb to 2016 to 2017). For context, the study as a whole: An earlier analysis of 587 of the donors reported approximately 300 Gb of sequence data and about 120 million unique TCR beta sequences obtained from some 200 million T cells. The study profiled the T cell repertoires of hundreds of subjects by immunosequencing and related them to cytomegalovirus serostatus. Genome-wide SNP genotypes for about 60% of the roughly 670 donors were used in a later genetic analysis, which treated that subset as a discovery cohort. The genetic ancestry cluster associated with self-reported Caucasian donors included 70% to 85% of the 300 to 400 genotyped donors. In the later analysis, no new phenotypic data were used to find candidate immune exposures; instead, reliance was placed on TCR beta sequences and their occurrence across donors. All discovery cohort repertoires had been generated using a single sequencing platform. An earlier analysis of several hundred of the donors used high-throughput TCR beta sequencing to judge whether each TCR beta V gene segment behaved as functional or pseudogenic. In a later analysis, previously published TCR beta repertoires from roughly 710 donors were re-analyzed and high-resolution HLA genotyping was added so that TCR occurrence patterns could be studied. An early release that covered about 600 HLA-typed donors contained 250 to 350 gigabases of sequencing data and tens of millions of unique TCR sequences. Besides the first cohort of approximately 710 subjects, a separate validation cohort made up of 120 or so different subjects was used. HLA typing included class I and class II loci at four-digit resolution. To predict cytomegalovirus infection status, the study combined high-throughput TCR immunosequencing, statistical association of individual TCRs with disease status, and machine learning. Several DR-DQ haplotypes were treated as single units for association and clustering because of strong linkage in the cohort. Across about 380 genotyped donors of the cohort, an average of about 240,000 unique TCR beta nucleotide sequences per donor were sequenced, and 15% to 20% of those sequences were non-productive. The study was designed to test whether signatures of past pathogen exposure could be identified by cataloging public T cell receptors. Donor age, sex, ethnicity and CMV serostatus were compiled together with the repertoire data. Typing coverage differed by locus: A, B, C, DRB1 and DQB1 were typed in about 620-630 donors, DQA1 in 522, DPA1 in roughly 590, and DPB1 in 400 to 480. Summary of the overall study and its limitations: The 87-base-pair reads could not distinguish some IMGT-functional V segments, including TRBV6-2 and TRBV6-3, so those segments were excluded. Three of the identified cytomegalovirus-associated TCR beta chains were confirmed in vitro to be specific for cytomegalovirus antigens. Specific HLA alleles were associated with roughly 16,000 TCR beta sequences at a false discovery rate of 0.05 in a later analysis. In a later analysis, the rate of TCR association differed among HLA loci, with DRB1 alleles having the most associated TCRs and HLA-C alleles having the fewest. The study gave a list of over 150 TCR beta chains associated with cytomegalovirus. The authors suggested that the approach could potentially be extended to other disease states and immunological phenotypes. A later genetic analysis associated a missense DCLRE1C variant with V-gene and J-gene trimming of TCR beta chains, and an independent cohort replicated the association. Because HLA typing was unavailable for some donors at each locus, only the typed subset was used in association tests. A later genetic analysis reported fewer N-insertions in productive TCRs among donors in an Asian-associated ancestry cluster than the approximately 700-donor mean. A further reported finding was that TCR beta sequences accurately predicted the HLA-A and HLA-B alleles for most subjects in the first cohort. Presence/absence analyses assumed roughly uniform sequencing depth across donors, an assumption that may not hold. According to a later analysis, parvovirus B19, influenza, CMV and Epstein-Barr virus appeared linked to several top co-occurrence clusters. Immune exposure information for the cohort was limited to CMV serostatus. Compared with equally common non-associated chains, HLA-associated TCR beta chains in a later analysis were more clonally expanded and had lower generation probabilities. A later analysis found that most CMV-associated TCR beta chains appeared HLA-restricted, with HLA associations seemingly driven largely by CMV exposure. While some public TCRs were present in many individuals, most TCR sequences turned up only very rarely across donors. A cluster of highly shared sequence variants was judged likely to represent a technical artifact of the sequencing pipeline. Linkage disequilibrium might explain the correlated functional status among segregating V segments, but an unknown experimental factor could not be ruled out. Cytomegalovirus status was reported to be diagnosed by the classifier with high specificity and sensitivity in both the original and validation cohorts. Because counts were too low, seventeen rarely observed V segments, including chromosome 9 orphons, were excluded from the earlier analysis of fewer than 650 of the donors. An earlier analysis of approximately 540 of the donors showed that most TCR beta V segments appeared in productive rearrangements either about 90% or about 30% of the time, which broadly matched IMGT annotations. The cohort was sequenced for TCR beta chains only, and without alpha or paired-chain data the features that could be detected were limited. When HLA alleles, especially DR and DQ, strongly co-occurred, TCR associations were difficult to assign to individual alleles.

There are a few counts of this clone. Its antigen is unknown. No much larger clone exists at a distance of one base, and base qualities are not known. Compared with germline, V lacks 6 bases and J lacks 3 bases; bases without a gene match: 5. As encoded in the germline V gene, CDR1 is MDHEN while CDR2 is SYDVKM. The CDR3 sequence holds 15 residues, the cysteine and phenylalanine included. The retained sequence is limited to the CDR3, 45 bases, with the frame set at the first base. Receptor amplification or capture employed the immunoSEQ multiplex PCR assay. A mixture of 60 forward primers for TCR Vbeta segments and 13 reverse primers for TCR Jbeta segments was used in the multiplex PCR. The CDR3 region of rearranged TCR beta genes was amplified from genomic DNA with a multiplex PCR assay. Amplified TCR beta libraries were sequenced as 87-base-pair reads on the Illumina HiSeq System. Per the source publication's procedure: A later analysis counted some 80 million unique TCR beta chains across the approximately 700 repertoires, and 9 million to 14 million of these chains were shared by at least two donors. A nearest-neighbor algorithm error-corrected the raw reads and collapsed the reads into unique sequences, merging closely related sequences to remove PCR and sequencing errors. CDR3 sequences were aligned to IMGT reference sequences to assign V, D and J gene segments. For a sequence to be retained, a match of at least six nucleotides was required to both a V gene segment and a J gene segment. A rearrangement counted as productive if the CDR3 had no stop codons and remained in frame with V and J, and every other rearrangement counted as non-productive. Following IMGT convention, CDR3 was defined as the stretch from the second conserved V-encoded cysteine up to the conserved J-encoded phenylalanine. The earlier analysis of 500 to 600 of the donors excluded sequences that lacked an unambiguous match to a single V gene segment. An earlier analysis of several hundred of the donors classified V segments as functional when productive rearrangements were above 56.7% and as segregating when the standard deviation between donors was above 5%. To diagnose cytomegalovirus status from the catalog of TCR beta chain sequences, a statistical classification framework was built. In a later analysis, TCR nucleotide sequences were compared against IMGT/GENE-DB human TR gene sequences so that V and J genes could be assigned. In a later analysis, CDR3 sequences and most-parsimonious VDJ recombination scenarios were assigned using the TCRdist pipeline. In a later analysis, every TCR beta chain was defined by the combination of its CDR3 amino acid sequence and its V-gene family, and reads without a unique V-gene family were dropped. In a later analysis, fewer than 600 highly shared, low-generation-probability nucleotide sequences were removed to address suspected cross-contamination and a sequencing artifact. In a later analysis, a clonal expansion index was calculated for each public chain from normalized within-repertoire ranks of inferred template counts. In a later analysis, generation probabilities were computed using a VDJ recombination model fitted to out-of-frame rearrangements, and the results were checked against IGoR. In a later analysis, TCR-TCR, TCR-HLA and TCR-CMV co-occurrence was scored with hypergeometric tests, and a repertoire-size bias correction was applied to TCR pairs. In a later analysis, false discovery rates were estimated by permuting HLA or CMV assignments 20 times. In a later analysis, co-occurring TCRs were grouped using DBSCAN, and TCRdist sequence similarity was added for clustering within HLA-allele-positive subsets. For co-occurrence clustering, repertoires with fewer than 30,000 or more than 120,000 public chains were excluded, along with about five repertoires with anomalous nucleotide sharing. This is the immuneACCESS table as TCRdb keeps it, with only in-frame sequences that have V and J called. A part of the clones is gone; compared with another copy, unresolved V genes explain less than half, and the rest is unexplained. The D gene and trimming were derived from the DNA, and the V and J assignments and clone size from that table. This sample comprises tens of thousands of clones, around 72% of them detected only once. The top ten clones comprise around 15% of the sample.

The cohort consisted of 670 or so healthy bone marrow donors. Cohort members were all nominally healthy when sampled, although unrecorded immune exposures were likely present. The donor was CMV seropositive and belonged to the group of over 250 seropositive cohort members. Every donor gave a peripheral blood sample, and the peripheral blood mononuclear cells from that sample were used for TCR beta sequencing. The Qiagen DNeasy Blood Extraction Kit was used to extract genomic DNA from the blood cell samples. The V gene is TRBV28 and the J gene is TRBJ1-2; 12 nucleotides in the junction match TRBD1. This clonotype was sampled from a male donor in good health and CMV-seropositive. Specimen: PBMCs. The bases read TGTGCCAGCAGCCTGGGACAGGGGGCGGACTATGGCTACACCTTC. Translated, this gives CASSLGQGADYGYTF.